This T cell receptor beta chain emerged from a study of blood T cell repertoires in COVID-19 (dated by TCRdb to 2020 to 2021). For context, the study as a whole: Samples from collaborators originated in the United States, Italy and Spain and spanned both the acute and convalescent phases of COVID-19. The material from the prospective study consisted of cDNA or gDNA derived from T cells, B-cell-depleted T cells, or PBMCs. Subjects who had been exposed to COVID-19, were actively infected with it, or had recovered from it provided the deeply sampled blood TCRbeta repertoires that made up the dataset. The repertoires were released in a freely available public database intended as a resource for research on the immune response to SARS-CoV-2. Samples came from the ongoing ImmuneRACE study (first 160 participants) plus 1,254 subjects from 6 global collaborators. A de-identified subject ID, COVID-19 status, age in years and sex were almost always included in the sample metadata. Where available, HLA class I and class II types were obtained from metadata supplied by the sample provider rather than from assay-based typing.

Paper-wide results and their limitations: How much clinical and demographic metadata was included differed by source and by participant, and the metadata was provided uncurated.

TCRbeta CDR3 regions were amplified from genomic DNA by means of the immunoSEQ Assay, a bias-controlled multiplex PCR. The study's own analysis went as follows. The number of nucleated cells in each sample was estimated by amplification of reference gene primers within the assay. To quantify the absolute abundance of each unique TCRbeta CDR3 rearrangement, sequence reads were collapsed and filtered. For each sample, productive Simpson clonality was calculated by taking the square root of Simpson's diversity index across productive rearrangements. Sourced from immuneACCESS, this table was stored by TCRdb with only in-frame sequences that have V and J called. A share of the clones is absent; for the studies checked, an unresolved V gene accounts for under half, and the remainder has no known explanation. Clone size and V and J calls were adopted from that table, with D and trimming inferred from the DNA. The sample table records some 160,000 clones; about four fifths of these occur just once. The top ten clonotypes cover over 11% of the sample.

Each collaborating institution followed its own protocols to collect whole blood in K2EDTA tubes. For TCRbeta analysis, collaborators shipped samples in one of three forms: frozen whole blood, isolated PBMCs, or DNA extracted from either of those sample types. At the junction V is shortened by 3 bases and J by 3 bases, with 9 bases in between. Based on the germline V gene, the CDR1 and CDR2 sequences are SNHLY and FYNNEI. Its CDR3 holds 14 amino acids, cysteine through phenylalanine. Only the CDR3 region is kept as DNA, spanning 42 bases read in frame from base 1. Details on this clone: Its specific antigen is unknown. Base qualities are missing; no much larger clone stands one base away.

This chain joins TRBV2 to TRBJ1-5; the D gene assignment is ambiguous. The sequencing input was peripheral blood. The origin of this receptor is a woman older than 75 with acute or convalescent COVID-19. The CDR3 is CASSEGRDNQPQHF. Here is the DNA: TGTGCCAGCAGTGAGGGGAGAGACAATCAGCCCCAGCATTTT.